This TCR beta chain was sequenced in a study of molecular identifiers for immune sequencing clone quantification. TCRdb reprocessed the PCR reads via MiXCR and lists one record per CDR3 protein. The sample contains 60,000 to 70,000 distinct CDR3 sequences, less than 20% of which appear only once. This clonotype appeared many times. The TCR was taken from a human donor in good health. Some libraries in this study had Jurkat cell RNA spiked in. The specimen was naive CD8+ T cells from blood, with Jurkat cell RNA spiked in. Sample subset: FACS-sorted CD8+CD4-CCR7+CD45RA+ naive T cells.

CDR3 bases: TGTGCCAGCAGTGAAATGACAGATAGGAACACTGAAGCTTTCTTT. It is translated as CASSEMTDRNTEAFF. J is TRBJ1-1 and V is TRBV6-1, with a tentative D call TRBD1 (5 bases). Germline loops: CDR1 MNHNS, CDR2 SASEGT. V lost 2 bases to trimming and J lost 1 base, with 11 bases between them. This CDR3 is 15 amino acids long.